This TCR beta chain was sequenced for a study of cytomegalovirus exposure and HLA in healthy donors. Study-level findings and limits: Specific recognition of CMV antigens was confirmed in vitro for a few chains (all CMV-associated).

Primers for the PCR totalled 60 Vbeta and 13 Jbeta. This table comes from immunoSEQ multiplex PCR, and its TCRdb copy is limited to in-frame clones, with some not included. The sample table includes 150,000 to 200,000 clones. Note on this clone: Its antigen is unidentified.

This receptor was identified in a man aged 25-45 years in good health and CMV-seronegative. Sample: PBMCs.

The chain's CDR3 is CASSLTSGVGNTGELFF. The CDR3 nucleotides are TGCGCCAGCAGCTTAACTAGCGGGGTGGGGAACACCGGGGAGCTGTTTTTT. V is TRBV5-1 and J is TRBJ2-2; 10 nucleotides align to TRBD2. The CDR3 spans 17 residues. Trimming cost V 2 bases and J 1 base; bases outside gene matches: 5. Germline V gene lookup returns CDR1 SGHRS and CDR2 YFSETQ.